The T cell receptor (beta chain) described here comes from a study of tumor-infiltrating lymphocytes in oesophageal squamous cell carcinoma. TCRdb called the PCR reads again in MiXCR, with one record for every CDR3 protein. The table has approximately 13,000 distinct CDR3 sequences, roughly 58% seen once. The origin of this receptor is a female donor with esophageal squamous cell carcinoma. The sequenced material came from esophageal tumor tissue.

CDR3 in amino acids: CASWRGDTREKLFF. The CDR3, as DNA: TGTGCCAGCTGGCGGGGGGACACCCGAGAAAAACTGTTTTTT. The gene calls are TRBV28 and TRBJ1-4; tentative D call: TRBD1 (6 bases). The CDR3 is 14 residues long. V lost 8 bases and J lost 8, with 18 bases in between. The germline gives CDR1 MDHEN, CDR2 SYDVKM.